Detailed here is one T cell receptor (beta chain). The data were taken from a study of blood T cell repertoires in COVID-19. On the study more broadly: Acute-phase and convalescent COVID-19 samples originated in the United States, Italy and Spain. T cells, B-cell-depleted T cells, or PBMCs provided the cDNA or gDNA that served as material.

V was pared by 0 bases and J by 6 bases, with 14 bases of the junction left unmatched. CDR3 length: 18 residues. CDR1 SGHDT and CDR2 YYEEEE come from the germline V gene. Participants were aged about 18 to 90 years, lived in under 25 US areas, and enrolled virtually. Cohorts were based on clinical histories the participants reported. Only in-frame clones appear in the TCRdb table, and some are missing; sequencing was by immunoSEQ multiplex PCR. This sample has roughly 500,000 clones, with less than 90% found just once. The receptor was derived from a woman between 55 and 75 years old who had recovered from COVID-19. The rearrangement uses TRBV5-6 and TRBJ1-5, with 8 bases that match TRBD1. Sequencing used PBMCs or T cells enriched from blood (not recorded which). The CDR3 protein is CASSLGTGGPSIGQPQHF. The CDR3 nucleotides read TGTGCCAGCAGCTTGGGTACAGGGGGTCCTTCAATAGGTCAGCCCCAGCATTTT.